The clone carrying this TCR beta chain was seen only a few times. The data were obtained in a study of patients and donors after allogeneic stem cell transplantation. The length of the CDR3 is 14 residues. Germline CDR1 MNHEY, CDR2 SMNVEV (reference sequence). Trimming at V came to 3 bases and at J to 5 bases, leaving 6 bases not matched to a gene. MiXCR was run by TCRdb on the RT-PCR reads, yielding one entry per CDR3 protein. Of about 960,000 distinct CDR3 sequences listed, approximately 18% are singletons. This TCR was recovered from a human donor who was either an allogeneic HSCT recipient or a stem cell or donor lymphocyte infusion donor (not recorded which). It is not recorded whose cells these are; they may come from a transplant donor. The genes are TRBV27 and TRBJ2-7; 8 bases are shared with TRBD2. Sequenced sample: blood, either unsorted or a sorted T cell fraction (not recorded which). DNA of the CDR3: TGTGCCAGCAGTTTTAGCGGGACCCCCCACGAGCAGTACTTC. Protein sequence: CASSFSGTPHEQYF.